The present TCR beta chain was sequenced within a study of blood T cells in healthy people across ages. Trimming removed 3 bases at V and 11 bases at J, with 17 bases between. The CDR3 length is 13 residues. Germline CDR1 reads LGHDT; CDR2 reads YNNKEL (reference sequence). Primers used in a second PCR of roughly 6 to 11 cycles were a sample-barcoded 5' primer and a J-beta primer mix. TCRdb redid the calling of the 5' RACE reads with MiXCR, one entry per CDR3 protein. The data show 1.5 million to 2 million distinct CDR3 sequences, with just under 50% seen just once and around 2.1% held by the top ten.

The clonotype originates from a woman between 40 and 55 years old in good health. The sample consisted of blood. The rearrangement links TRBV3-1 to TRBJ2-7; D is ambiguous. The chain's CDR3 is CASSQDISTSKYF. The CDR3 DNA is TGTGCCAGCAGCCAGGATATATCTACGAGCAAGTACTTC.